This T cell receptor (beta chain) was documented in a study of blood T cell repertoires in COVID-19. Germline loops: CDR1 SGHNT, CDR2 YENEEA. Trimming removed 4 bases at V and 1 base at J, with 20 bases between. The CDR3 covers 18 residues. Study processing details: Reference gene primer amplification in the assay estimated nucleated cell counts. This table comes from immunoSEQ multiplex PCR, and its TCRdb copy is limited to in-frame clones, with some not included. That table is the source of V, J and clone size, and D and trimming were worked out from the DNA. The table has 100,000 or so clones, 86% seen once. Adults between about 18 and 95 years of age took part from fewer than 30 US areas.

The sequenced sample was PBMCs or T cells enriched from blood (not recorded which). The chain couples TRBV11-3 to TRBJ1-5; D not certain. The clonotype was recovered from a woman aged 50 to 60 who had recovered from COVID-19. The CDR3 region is CASSSRREPGVSNQPQHF. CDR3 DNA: TGTGCCAGCAGCTCCAGAAGGGAACCCGGGGTAAGCAATCAGCCCCAGCATTTT.